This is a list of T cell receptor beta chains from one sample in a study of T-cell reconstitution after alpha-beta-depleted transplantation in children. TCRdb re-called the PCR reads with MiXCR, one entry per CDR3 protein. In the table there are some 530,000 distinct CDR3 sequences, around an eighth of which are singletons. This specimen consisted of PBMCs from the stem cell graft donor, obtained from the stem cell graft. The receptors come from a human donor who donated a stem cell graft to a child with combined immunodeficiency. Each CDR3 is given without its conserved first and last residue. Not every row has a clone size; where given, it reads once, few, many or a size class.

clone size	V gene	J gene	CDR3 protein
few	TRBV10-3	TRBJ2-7	AISEPPESYEQY
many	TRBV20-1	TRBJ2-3	SARLLGVPMRSTDTQY
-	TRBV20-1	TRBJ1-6	SARDDRLNSYNSPLH
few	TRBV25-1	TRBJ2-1	ASSDFRVRF
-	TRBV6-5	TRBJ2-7	ASSYGVTSGQPYEQY
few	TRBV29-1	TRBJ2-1	SVEGGGDYNEQF
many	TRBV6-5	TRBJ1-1	ASSYVGGNTEAF
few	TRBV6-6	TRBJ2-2	ASSYQYNGELF
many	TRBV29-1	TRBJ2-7	SVEVGDGYEQY
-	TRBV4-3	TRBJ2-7	ASSQDTGLTLRGGKYEQY
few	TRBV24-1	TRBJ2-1	ATSDPDRASNKRSYNEQF
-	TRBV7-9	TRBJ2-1	ASSLGRQGASYNEQF
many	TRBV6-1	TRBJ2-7	ASSVDGVKSYEQY
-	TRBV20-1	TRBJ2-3	SARPMTSGGTDTQY
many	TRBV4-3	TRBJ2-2	ASSPLYTGELF
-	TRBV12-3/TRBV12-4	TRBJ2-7	TSSQAGAFGQGFPYEQY
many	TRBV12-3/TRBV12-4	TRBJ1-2	ASTPQGGSNYGYT
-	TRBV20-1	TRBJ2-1	SALAGTGGFNEQF
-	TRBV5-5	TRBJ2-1	ASSFGQPSSYNEQF
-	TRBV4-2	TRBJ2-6	ASSQVLSLSGANVLT
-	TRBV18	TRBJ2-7	ASSPRPSSYEQY
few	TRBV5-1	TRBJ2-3	ASSPGVVSDTQY
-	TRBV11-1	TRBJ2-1	ASSLSLVRDRAYNEQF
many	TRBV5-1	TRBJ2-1	ASSLVGTEYNEQF
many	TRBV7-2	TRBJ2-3	ASSFGGGGTDTQY
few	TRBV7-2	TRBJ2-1	ASSLAGGFDEQF
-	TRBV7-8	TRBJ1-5	ASRLAGGFNSNQPQH
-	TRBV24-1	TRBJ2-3	ATQGSTDTQY
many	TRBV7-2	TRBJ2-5	ASSSGQQETQY
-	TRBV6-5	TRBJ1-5	ASKDRFSNQPQH
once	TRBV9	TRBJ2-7	ASSPQTGAGSYEQY
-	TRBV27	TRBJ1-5	ASRVGTDSNQPQH
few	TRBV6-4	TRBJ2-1	ASSDQTGGNEQF
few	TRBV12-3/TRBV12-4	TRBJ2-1	ASSSGTPHF
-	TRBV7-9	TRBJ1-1	ASSFSGPVEAF
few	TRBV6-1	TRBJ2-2	ASSEVVTFLAGELF
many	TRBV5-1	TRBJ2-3	ASSLRGRSSFSTDTQY
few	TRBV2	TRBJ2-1	ASSERLAGGHNEQF
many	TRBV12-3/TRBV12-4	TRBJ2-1	ASRPQGYNEQF
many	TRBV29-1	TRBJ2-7	SVEETGDSYEQY
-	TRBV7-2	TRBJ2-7	ASSLLGKYEQY
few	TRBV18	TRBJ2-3	ASSIGGRGDTQY
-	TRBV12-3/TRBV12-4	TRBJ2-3	ASSLGTNTQY
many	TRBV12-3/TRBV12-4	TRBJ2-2	ASSFSMGTGDTGELF
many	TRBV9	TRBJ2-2	ASSVATAANTGELF
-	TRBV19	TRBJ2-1	ASSIVTRRASEQF
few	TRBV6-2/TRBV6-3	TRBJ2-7	ASSYSPRYEQY
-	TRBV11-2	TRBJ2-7	ASSGRGAGGPYEQY
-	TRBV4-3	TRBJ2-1	ASSQDPMSYHEQF
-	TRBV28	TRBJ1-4	ASSLGSGGVEKLF
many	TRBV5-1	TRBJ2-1	ASSSRTGGNNEQF
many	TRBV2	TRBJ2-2	ASTLLASVTGELF
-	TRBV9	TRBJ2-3	ASSVDGTSGDTQY
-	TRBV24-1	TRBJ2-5	ATSDWDQETQY